The 25 T cell receptor beta chains in this list originate from one sample, sequenced in a study of blood T cell repertoires in COVID-19. TCRdb's copy holds only in-frame clones and misses some; the assay was immunoSEQ multiplex PCR. The table lists over 100,000 clones, 86% of them singletons. The sequencing input was peripheral blood. The receptors come from a man aged 40-49 years with acute or convalescent COVID-19.

The chain is built from TRBV5-1 and TRBJ2-5; 8 positions agree with TRBD2. This CDR3 is 16 amino acids long. The germline V gene encodes CDR1 SGHRS and CDR2 YFSETQ. V gave up 4 bases and J gave up 1 base; unmatched junction bases: 9. As DNA, the CDR3 is TGCGCCAGCAGCCCGACCGTAGCGGGGTCCCAAGAGACCCAGTACTTC. Its protein is CASSPTVAGSQETQYF.

Remarks on this clone: Other DNA variants within this sample encode the same CDR3. In DNA, the CDR3 is TGTGCCAGCAGCTTGGATCGGGGACAGACCTACGAGCAGTACTTC. Protein sequence: CASSLDRGQTYEQYF. The J gene is TRBJ2-7, the V gene TRBV5-4, with TRBD1 matching over 7 bases. The germline gives CDR1 SGHNT, CDR2 YYREEE (reference sequence). This CDR3 region has 15 residues. Germline trimming cut 0 bases from V and 2 bases from J; bases unmatched to any gene: 5.

The rearrangement joins TRBV6-5 to TRBJ2-7; D uncertain. V dropped 6 bases and J dropped 5 bases, with 8 bases sitting between them. The germline V gene has CDR1 MNHEY and CDR2 SVGAGI. The CDR3 runs 11 residues. This CDR3 is CASSYIHEQYF. DNA for the CDR3: TGTGCCAGCAGCTATATCCACGAGCAGTACTTC.

This clone appeared a few times. The V and J genes are TRBV5-1 and TRBJ1-3; D unclear. Germline values: CDR1 SGHRS, CDR2 YFSETQ. The CDR3 runs 14 residues. The V and J ends lost 3 bases and 0 bases respectively, with 7 bases between them. DNA of the CDR3: TGCGCCAGCAGCTCCGAGCCCTCTGGAAACACCATATATTTT. This gives the protein CASSSEPSGNTIYF.

This chain links TRBV7-2 with TRBJ1-6, with 9 bases lining up with TRBD1. J was trimmed by 7 bases and V by 4 bases; bases with no gene match: 8. There are 16 residues in the CDR3. CDR1 and CDR2 (germline): SGHTA, FQGNSA. CDR3 protein: CASSYTWDRENSPLHF. CDR3 DNA: TGTGCCAGCAGCTATACCTGGGACAGGGAGAATTCACCCCTCCACTTT.

The chain joins TRBV5-1 to TRBJ2-5, with 8 bases lining up with TRBD1. The CDR3 totals 19 residues. V gave up 0 bases and J gave up 4 bases; unmatched junction bases: 17. Germline-derived CDR1 and CDR2 are SGHRS and YFSETQ. The CDR3 DNA reads as TGCGCCAGCAGCTTGGAAGTTGGAGGCCAGGGGGCGCCGGGAGAGACCCAGTACTTC. Its translation: CASSLEVGGQGAPGETQYF.

The rearrangement links TRBV11-3 to TRBJ2-5, with 7 positions matching TRBD1. The ends lost 3 bases at V and 3 bases at J; junction bases unmatched: 4. Germline loops: CDR1 SGHNT, CDR2 YENEEA. The CDR3 runs 14 residues. CDR3 sequence: CASSLGDREETQYF. CDR3 DNA sequence: TGTGCCAGCAGCTTGGGAGACAGGGAAGAGACCCAGTACTTC. Together with reference TRBV11-3 and TRBJ2-5, the CDR3 gives the full variable domain: EAGVVQSPRYKIIEKKQPVAFWCNPISGHNTLYWYLQNLGQGPELLIRYENEEAVDDSQLPKDRFSAERLKGVDSTLKIQPAELGDSAVYLCASSLGDREETQYFGPGTRLLVL.

This chain links TRBV19 with TRBJ2-5; 7 bases map to TRBD1. The CDR3 contains 12 residues. The J segment lost 4 bases and the V segment lost 4 bases, leaving 0 bases of the junction unmatched. The germline CDR1 and CDR2 sequences are LNHDA and SQIVND (reference sequence). The CDR3 loop reads CASSNRGETQYF. As DNA, the CDR3 is TGTGCCAGTAGTAACAGGGGAGAGACCCAGTACTTC.

For the CDR3, the DNA is TGTGCCAGCAGTTTAGCGGGGGGGTCTGGCTACACCTTC. Protein: CASSLAGGSGYTF. The chain links TRBV12-3 or TRBV12-4 to TRBJ1-2; tentative D call: TRBD1 (5 bases). This CDR3 region has 13 residues. V lost 0 bases to trimming and J lost 7 bases, with 9 bases between them.

V gene TRBV6-2 or TRBV6-3 combines with J gene TRBJ2-7, with 7 bases matching TRBD1. With 2 bases clipped from V and 2 bases from J, the junction kept 3 bases outside the gene matches. The CDR3 loop spans 14 amino acids. Germline V gene data show CDR1 as MNHEY and CDR2 as SVGEGT. CDR3 sequence reads: CASSYRGLAYEQYF. CDR3 coding DNA: TGTGCCAGCAGTTACAGGGGGCTCGCCTACGAGCAGTACTTC.

V and J are TRBV12-5 and TRBJ1-4; D possibly corresponds to TRBD1 (6 bases). V dropped 1 base and J dropped 3 bases, with 12 bases sitting between them. Germline-derived CDR1 and CDR2 are LGHNT and FRNRAP. The CDR3 consists of 16 residues. The CDR3 protein is CASGLDVGAANEKLFF. The CDR3 DNA follows: TGTGCTAGTGGTTTGGACGTGGGGGCGGCTAATGAAAAACTGTTTTTT. Based on the CDR3 plus reference TRBV12-5 and TRBJ1-4, the full variable domain is DARVTQTPRHKVTEMGQEVTMRCQPILGHNTVFWYRQTMMQGLELLAYFRNRAPLDDSGMPKDRFSAEMPDATLATLKIQPSEPRDSAVYFCASGLDVGAANEKLFFGSGTQLSVL.

CDR3: CASSRWRGWGTDTQYF. CDR3 nucleotides: TGTGCCAGCAGCCGGTGGAGGGGCTGGGGCACAGATACGCAGTATTTT. This chain links TRBV14 with TRBJ2-3, with D perhaps matching TRBD2 (6 bases). The germline V gene has CDR1 SGHDN and CDR2 FVKESK. With 4 bases removed from V and 1 base from J, the gap between germline ends came to 15 bases. This CDR3 has 16 amino acids.

This clone appeared a single time. The chain uses TRBV5-5 and TRBJ1-4, with D maybe TRBD1 (6 bases). The CDR3 runs 14 residues. CDR1 SGHKS and CDR2 YYEKEE come from the germline V gene (reference sequence). Between the trimmed V and J ends, which lost 0 bases and 4 bases, there was a span of 7 bases. The CDR3 DNA sequence: TGTGCCAGCAGCTTGGGGACAGTTAATGAAAAACTGTTTTTT. It encodes CASSLGTVNEKLFF.

This chain uses TRBV5-4 with TRBJ2-1; no clear D gene. Trimming removed 1 base from V and 0 bases from J, with 11 bases in between. CDR1 is SGHNT, CDR2 YYREEE, per germline (reference sequence). CDR3 length: 16 amino acids. CDR3 coding DNA: TGTGCCAGCAGCTTGCTTAGTCTAAGCTCCTACAATGAGCAGTTCTTC. This gives the protein CASSLLSLSSYNEQFF. Together with reference TRBV5-4 and TRBJ2-1, the CDR3 gives the full variable domain: ETGVTQSPTHLIKTRGQQVTLRCSSQSGHNTVSWYQQALGQGPQFIFQYYREEENGRGNFPPRFSGLQFPNYSSELNVNALELDDSALYLCASSLLSLSSYNEQFFGPGTRLTVL.

V and J are TRBV23-1 and TRBJ2-7, with 11 bases identical to TRBD2. TRBV23-1 is an ORF, and what it does is uncertain. This CDR3 has 15 amino acids. J gave up 4 bases and V 4 bases, and 6 bases lay outside the gene matches. CDR3 sequence (DNA): TGCGCCAGCAGTCCCCGACTAGCGGGGATGTACGAGCAGTACTTC. Amino acids: CASSPRLAGMYEQYF.

J is TRBJ2-1 and V is TRBV5-1; TRBD2 matches 8 bases. The CDR3 totals 14 residues. V was clipped by 4 bases and J by 8 bases; unmatched bases: 8. Germline V gene sequence: CDR1 SGHRS, CDR2 YFSETQ. The CDR3 sequence is CASSKLAGPDEQFF. As DNA, the CDR3 is TGCGCCAGCAGCAAATTAGCGGGACCCGATGAGCAGTTCTTC. The variable domain in full, completed from reference TRBV5-1 and TRBJ2-1, reads KAGVTQTPRYLIKTRGQQVTLSCSPISGHRSVSWYQQTPGQGLQFLFEYFSETQRNKGNFPGRFSGRQFSNSRSEMNVSTLELGDSALYLCASSKLAGPDEQFFGPGTRLTVL.

The chain is built from TRBV27 and TRBJ1-2; 7 positions agree with TRBD1. Germline CDR1 MNHEY, CDR2 SMNVEV (reference sequence). V shed 4 bases and J 8 bases; nucleotides not matched to a gene: 7. The CDR3 contains 13 residues. CDR3 nucleotides: TGTGCCAGCAGTTACACAGGGGACGGAGGCTACACCTTC. Translating gives CASSYTGDGGYTF.

The gene calls are TRBV4-1 and TRBJ2-3, with 8 bases aligning to TRBD1. V was clipped by 4 bases and J by 9 bases; unmatched bases: 12. The CDR3 contains 15 residues. From germline, CDR1 is MGHRA and CDR2 YSYEKL. For the CDR3, the DNA is TGCGCCAGCAGCCCGACCCTTTTGACAGGGGTGACGCAGTATTTT. Translation: CASSPTLLTGVTQYF.

The chain combines TRBV5-4 with TRBJ2-1; 8 positions agree with TRBD1. CDR1 SGHNT and CDR2 YYREEE come from the germline V gene (reference sequence). The length of the CDR3 is 16 residues. V was clipped by 0 bases and J by 7 bases; unmatched bases: 9. The CDR3 nucleotides read TGTGCCAGCAGCTTGGATTCACAGGGGGTTGTGAATGAGCAGTTCTTC. This codes for CASSLDSQGVVNEQFF.

The chain links TRBV5-6 to TRBJ2-1; no firm D call. Trimming left V 4 bases short and J 6 bases short, with 11 bases between. CDR1 and CDR2 from the germline V gene are SGHDT and YYEEEE. The CDR3 is 13 amino acids. The DNA of the CDR3 is TGTGCCAGCAGCCCCTCCCCGGGCAATGAGCAGTTCTTC. Protein: CASSPSPGNEQFF.

The CDR3 here is CASSIENYYEQYF. As DNA, the CDR3 is TGTGCCAGCAGTATTGAGAACTACTACGAGCAGTACTTC. The chain has TRBV6-5 and TRBJ2-7; no firm D call. The V gene's germline CDR1 is MNHEY and CDR2 SVGAGI. Trimming took 5 bases from V and 3 from J, leaving 11 bases between them. CDR3 length equals 13 residues.

This chain uses TRBV9 with TRBJ1-2; 9 nucleotides align to TRBD1. The CDR3 runs 17 residues. With V trimmed by 1 base and J by 2 bases, 9 bases remained unmatched. The germline gives CDR1 SGDLS, CDR2 YYNGEE. The CDR3 bases are TGTGCCAGCAGCGTAACCGGGACAGGGTACGAAAACTATGGCTACACCTTC. Translation gives CASSVTGTGYENYGYTF.

V is TRBV5-8 and J is TRBJ1-2, with D possibly TRBD1 on 6 matching bases. This CDR3 has 14 residues. Between the trimmed V and J ends, which lost 3 bases and 0 bases, there was a span of 9 bases. CDR1 is SGHTS and CDR2 is YDEGEE in the germline V gene. The CDR3 sequence: CASSSDRSNYGYTF. In nucleotides, the CDR3 is TGTGCCAGCAGCTCGGACAGATCTAACTATGGCTACACCTTC.

The V gene is TRBV19, the J gene TRBJ2-3; TRBD2 matches at 7 bases. V shed 7 bases and J 3 bases; nucleotides not matched to a gene: 7. The CDR3 covers 14 residues. Germline CDR1 is LNHDA and CDR2 is SQIVND (reference sequence). The chain's CDR3 is CASNKRDVTDTQYF. The CDR3 bases are TGTGCCAGTAATAAGCGGGATGTGACAGATACGCAGTATTTT. The full variable domain, rest sourced from reference TRBV19 and TRBJ2-3, is DGGITQSPKYLFRKEGQNVTLSCEQNLNHDAMYWYRQDPGQGLRLIYYSQIVNDFQKGDIAEGYSVSREKKESFPLTVTSAQKNPTAFYLCASNKRDVTDTQYFGPGTRLTVL.

The CDR3 reads CASSPRQAARTEAFF. The CDR3, as DNA: TGCGCCAGCAGCCCCCGACAGGCGGCGAGAACTGAAGCTTTCTTT. The rearrangement uses TRBV5-1 and TRBJ1-1; possibly TRBD1 for D (6 bases). The CDR3 covers 15 residues. Trimming pared 4 bases from V and 5 bases from J, leaving 18 bases between. Looked up from germline, CDR1 is SGHRS and CDR2 is YFSETQ.